This is a list of T cell receptor beta chains from one sample in a study of control samples from healthy donors and cancer patients. Produced via immunoSEQ multiplex PCR; TCRdb's table is partial and in-frame only. This sample yields about 14,000 clones, of which roughly 80% are seen a single time; roughly 15% belongs to the top ten. Sequencing used formalin-fixed, paraffin-embedded tissue. The receptors come from a female donor with lung cancer. CDR3s leave out the opening cysteine and the closing phenylalanine or tryptophan.

TRBV19	9	ASRGTRGYT
TRBV9	13	ASSPQAGGFYEQY
TRBV24-1	13	ATSDSSGSTDTQY
TRBV5-6	15	ASSLGASGRGTDTQY
TRBV19	12	ASNERGVTDTQY
TRBV19	11	ASMQANDYEQY
TRBV12-3/TRBV12-4	11	ASSRLGRDEQY
TRBV7-9	11	ASSLQLNTEAF
TRBV10-3	11	AIRSREGGGYT
TRBV9	13	ASSVASGRPYEQY
TRBV6-1	12	ASSEAGGSQPQH
TRBV7-8	13	ASSLRGRTDYGYT
TRBV27	12	ASSLGTGAYEQY
TRBV18	13	ASSRQGKAGNTIY
TRBV28	12	ASIEGSGTYGYT
TRBV6-1	9	ASSEAGGYT
TRBV2	13	ASSEAASGYETQY
TRBV7-9	14	ASSLAGQPSSYEQY
TRBV6-6	13	ASTPRVSGANVLT
TRBV2	12	ASSDRLAGGEQY
TRBV9	14	ASSADRAGGADTQY
TRBV2	12	ASRGGGSYNEQF
TRBV7-9	10	ASSLLGQPQH
TRBV19	14	ASSADQGVRNQPQH
TRBV29-1	10	SVVHPGTPEF
TRBV7-2	15	ASSPVGLADGSNEQF
TRBV7-3	11	ASSLLGGTEAF
TRBV9	13	ASSVEGTSRGELF
TRBV27	13	ASRAVGRVNQPQH
TRBV3-1/TRBV3-2	13	ASSPRDRGSLVAF
TRBV7-8	13	ASSFYEGAEEKLF
TRBV5-5	15	ASTGQVLSSYNSPLH
TRBV6-1	14	ASSEAPASPADTQY
TRBV12-3/TRBV12-4	11	ASRGGVGETQY
TRBV11-3	11	ASSYQRGETQY
TRBV7-8	11	ASSFTDTDTQY
TRBV6-2/TRBV6-3	10	ASSYWGNEQF
TRBV4-3	13	ASSQGAGGGYEQY
TRBV11-2	16	ASSLGRTHLQPVNEQF
TRBV3-1/TRBV3-2	13	ASSQPHTGVDEQF
TRBV6-6	12	ASLRGESSYEQY
TRBV5-8	13	ASSWRRGSTDTQY
TRBV14	16	ASSQQGRPDRDPLRAF
TRBV5-1	15	ASSLSLMGAENYGYT
TRBV2	10	ASELIYNEQF
TRBV11-2	10	ASSLERDTQY
TRBV7-3	13	ASSLELVGGGELF
TRBV7-2	9	ASSPASEQY
TRBV6-5	11	ASSLQGGNEQY
TRBV4-3	14	ASSHRLVGPFQGYT
TRBV9	13	ASSLRGTGGNEQF
TRBV4-1	11	ASSLSAQETQY
TRBV2	12	ASSVRDLSYEQY
TRBV4-2	11	ASSPAGIYGYT
TRBV6-1	13	ASSEVATMNTEAF
TRBV14	14	ASSRNRGVRTGELF
TRBV6-2/TRBV6-3	13	ASSYDGAGANVLT
TRBV12-3/TRBV12-4	11	ASQGAQNTEAF
TRBV27	12	ASSLSGIGSPLH
TRBV5-6	10	ASSLFQNEAF